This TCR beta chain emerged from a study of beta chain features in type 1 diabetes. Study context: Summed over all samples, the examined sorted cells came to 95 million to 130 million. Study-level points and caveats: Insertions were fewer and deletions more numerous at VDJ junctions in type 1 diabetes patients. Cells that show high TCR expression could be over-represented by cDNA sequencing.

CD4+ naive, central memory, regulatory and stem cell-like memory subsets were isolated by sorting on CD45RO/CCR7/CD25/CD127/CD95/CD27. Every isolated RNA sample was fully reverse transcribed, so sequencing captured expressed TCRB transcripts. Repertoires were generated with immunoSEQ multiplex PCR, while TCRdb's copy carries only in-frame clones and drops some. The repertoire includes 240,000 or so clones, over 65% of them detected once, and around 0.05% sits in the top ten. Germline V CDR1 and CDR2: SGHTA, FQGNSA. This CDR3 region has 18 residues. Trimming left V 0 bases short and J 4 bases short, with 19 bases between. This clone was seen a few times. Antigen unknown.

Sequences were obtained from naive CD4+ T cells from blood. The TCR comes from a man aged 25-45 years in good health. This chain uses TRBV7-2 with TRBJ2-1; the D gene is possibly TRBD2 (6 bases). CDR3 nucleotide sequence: TGTGCCAGCAGCTTAGCCATAGGGAAGGAACGGGAGTACAATGAGCAGTTCTTC. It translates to CASSLAIGKEREYNEQFF.